Shown below are 2 T cell receptor beta chains from a single sample sequenced in a study of OX40 agonist ivuxolimab in advanced cancers. The assay was immunoSEQ multiplex PCR, and TCRdb's table has in-frame clones only and misses some. Altogether tens of thousands of clones are present, about 82% being singletons, with the ten largest covering 35% to 45%. Source: CD4+ or CD8+ T cells sorted from blood, taken in a trial of the OX40 agonist ivuxolimab. Receptors originate from an adult with an advanced solid tumor such as melanoma, head and neck, liver or kidney cancer.

The chain combines TRBV2 with TRBJ2-1; TRBD2 matches 14 bases. Germline assignment: CDR1 SNHLY and CDR2 FYNNEI. The V and J ends lost 7 bases and 7 bases, in that order; junction bases with no gene match: 6. The CDR3 is 15 residues long. The CDR3 DNA is TGTGCCAGCATTCAGACTAGCGGGGGGGCTAATGAGCAGTTCTTC. Translated: CASIQTSGGANEQFF. Supplemented by reference TRBV2 and TRBJ2-1, the full variable domain reads EPEVTQTPSHQVTQMGQEVILRCVPISNHLYFYWYRQILGQKVEFLVSFYNNEISEKSEIFDDQFSVERPDGSNFTLKIRSTKLEDSAMYFCASIQTSGGANEQFFGPGTRLTVL.

The chain recombines TRBV6-4 with TRBJ1-1; weak D call: TRBD1 (6 bases). The CDR3 contains 14 residues. The V gene's germline CDR1 is MRHNA and CDR2 SNTAGT. Trimming took 6 bases from V and 2 from J, leaving 13 bases between them. CDR3 amino acids: CASRMTTGNTEAFF. CDR3 nucleotide sequence: TGTGCCAGCAGAATGACGACAGGAAACACTGAAGCTTTCTTT.